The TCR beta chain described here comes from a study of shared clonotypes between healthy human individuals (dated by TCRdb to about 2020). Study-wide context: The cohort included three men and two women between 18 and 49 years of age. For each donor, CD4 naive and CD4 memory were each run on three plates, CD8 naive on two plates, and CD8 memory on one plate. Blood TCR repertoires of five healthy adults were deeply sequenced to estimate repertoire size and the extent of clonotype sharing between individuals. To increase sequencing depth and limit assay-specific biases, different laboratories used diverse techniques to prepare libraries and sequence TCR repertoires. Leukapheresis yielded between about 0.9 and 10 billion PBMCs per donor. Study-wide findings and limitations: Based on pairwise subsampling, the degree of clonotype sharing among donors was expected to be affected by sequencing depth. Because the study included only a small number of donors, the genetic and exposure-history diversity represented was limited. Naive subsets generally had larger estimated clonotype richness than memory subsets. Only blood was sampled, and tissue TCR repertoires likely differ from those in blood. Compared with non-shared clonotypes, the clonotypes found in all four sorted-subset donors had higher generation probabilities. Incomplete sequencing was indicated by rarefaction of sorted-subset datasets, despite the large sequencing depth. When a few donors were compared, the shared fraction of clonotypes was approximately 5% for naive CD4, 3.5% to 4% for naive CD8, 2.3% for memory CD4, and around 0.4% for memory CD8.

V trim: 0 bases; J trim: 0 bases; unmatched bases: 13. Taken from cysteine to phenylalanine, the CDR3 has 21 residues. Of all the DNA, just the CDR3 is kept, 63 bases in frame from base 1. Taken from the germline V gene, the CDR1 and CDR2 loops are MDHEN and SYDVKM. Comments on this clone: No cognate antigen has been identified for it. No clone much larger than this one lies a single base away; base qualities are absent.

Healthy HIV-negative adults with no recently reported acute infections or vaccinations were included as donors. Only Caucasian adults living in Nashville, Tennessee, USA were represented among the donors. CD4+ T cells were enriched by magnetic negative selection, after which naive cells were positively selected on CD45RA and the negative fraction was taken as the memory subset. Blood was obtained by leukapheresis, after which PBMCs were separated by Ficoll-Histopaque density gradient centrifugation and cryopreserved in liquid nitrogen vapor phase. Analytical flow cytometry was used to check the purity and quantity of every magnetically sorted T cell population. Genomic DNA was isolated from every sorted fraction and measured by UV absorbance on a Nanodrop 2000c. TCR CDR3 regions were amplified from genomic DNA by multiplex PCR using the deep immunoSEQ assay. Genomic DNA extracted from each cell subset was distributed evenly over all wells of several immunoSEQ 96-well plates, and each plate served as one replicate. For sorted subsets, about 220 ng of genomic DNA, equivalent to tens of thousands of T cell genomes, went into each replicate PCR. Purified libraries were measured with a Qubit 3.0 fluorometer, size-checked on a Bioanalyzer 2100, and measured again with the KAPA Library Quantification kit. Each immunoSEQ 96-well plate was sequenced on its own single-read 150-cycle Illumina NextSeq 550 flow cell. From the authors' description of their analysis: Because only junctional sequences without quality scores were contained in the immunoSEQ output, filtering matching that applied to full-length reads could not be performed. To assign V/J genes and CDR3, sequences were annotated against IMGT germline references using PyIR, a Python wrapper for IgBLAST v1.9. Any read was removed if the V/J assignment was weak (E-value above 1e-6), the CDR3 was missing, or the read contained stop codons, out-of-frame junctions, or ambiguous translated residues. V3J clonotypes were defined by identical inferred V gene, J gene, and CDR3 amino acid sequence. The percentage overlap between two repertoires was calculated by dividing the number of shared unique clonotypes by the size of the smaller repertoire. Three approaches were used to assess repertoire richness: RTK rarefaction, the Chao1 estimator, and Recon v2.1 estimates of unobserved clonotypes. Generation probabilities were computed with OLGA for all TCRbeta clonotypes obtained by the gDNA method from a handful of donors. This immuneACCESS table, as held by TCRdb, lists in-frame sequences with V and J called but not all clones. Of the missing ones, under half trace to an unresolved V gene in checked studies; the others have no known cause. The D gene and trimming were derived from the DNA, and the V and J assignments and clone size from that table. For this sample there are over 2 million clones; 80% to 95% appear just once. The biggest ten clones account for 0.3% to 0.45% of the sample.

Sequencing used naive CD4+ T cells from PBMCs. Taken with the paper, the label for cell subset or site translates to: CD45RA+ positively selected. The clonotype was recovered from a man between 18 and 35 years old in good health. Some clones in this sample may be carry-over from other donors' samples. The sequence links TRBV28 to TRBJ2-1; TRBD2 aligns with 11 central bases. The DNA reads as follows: TGTGCCAGCAGTTTATGGCGTGGTAGCGGGAGGGCCTCCTCCTCCTACAATGAGCAGTTCTTC. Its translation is CASSLWRGSGRASSSYNEQFF.